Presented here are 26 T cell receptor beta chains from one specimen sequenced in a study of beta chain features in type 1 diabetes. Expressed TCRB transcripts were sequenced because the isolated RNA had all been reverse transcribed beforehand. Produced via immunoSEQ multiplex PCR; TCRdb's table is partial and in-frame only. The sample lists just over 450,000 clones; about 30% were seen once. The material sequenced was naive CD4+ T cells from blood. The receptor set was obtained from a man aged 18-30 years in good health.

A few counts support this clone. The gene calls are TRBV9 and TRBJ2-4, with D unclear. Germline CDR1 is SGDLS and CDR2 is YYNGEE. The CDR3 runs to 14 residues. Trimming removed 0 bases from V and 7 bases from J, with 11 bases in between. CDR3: CASSVDLVSNIQYF. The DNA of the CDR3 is TGTGCCAGCAGCGTAGATCTCGTGAGCAACATTCAGTACTTC.

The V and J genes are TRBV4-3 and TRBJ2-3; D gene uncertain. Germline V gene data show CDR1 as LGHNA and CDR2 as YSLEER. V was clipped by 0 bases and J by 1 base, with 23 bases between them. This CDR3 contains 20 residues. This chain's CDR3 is CASSQDRGRTSSVGTDTQYF. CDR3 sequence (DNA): TGCGCCAGCAGCCAAGATCGTGGGCGGACGAGTAGTGTGGGCACAGATACGCAGTATTTT.

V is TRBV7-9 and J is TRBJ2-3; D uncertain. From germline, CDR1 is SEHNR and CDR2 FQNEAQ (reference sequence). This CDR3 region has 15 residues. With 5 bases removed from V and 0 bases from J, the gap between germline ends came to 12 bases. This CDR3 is CASSPASTSTDTQYF. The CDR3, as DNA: TGTGCCAGCAGCCCAGCGTCGACTAGCACAGATACGCAGTATTTT.

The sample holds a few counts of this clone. CDR3 nucleotide sequence: TGTGCCAGCAGCTTACAGGGAAGCTCCTACGAGCAGTACTTC. It specifies CASSLQGSSYEQYF. The chain links TRBV7-9 to TRBJ2-7, with a tentative D call TRBD1 (5 bases). The V gene lost 2 bases and the J gene lost 0 bases, with 8 bases spanning the gap. The CDR3 runs to 14 residues. Germline lookup yields CDR1 SEHNR and CDR2 FQNEAQ (reference sequence).

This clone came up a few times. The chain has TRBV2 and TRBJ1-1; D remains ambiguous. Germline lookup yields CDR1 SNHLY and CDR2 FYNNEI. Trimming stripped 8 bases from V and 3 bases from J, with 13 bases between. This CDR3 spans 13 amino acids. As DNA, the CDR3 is TGTGCCAGCGGCCGGAGTGAGGACACTGAAGCTTTCTTT. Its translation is CASGRSEDTEAFF.

CDR3 protein: CAWSGFSYEQYF. The DNA of the CDR3 is TGTGCCTGGAGTGGGTTTTCCTACGAGCAGTACTTC. The chain recombines TRBV30 with TRBJ2-7; no definite D call. Trimming took off 1 base at V and 1 base at J, with 5 bases between the two ends. The length of the CDR3 is 12 residues. Germline-derived CDR1 and CDR2 are GTSNPN and SVGIG (reference sequence). Variable domain in full (rest from reference TRBV30 and TRBJ2-7): SQTIHQWPATLVQPVGSPLSLECTVEGTSNPNLYWYRQAAGRGLQLLFYSVGIGQISSEVPQNLSASRPQDRQFILSSKKLLLSDSGFYLCAWSGFSYEQYFGPGTRLTVT.

CDR3 DNA: TGTGCCTGGAGCGGCGGGAGGGGAGAGACCCAGTACTTC. It encodes CAWSGGRGETQYF. V and J are TRBV30 and TRBJ2-5, with 9 nucleotides matching TRBD2. The CDR3 extends over 13 amino acids. V gave up 3 bases and J gave up 4 bases; unmatched junction bases: 3. The V gene's germline CDR1 is GTSNPN and CDR2 SVGIG (reference sequence).

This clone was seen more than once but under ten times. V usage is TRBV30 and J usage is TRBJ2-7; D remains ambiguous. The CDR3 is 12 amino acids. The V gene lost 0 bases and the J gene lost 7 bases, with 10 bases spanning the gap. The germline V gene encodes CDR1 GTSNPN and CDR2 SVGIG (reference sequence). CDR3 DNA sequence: TGTGCCTGGAGTGTACAACAGTATGAGCAGTACTTC. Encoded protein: CAWSVQQYEQYF.

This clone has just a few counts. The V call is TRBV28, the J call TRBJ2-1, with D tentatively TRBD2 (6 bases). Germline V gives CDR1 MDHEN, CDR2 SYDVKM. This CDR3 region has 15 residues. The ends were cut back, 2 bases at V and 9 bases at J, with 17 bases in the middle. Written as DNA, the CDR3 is TGTGCCAGCAGTTTACCCCCGGCGGGGCGGGGTGAGCAGTTCTTC. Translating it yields CASSLPPAGRGEQFF.

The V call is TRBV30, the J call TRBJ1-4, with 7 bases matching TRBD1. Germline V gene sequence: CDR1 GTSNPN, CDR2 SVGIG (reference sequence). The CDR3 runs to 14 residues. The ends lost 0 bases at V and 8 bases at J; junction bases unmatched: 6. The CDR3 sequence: CAWSVQGLGEKLFF. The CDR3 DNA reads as TGTGCCTGGAGTGTACAGGGGCTGGGCGAAAAACTGTTTTTT.

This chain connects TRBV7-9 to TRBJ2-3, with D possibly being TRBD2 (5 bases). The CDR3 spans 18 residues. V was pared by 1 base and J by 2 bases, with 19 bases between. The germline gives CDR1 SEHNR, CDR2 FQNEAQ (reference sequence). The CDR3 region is CASSLDRVASQPTDTQYF. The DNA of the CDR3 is TGTGCCAGCAGCTTAGATAGGGTGGCTAGCCAGCCCACAGATACGCAGTATTTT. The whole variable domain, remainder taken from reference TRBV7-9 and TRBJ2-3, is DTGVSQNPRHKITKRGQNVTFRCDPISEHNRLYWYRQTLGQGPEFLTYFQNEAQLEKSRLLSDRFSAERPKGSFSTLEIQRTEQGDSAMYLCASSLDRVASQPTDTQYFGPGTRLTVL.

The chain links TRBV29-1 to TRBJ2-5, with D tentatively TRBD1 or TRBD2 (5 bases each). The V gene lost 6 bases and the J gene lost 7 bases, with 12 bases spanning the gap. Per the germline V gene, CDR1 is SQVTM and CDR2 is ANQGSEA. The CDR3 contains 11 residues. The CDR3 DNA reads TGCAGCGTGGGGGACCCGGGGACCCAGTACTTC. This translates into CSVGDPGTQYF.

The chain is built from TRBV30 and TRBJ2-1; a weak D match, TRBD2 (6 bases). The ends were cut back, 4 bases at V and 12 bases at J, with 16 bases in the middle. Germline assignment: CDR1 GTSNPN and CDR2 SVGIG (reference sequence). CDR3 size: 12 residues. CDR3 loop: CAWNQAGRGQFF. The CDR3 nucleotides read TGTGCCTGGAATCAAGCGGGTAGGGGGCAGTTCTTC. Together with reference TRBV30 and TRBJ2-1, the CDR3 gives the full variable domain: SQTIHQWPATLVQPVGSPLSLECTVEGTSNPNLYWYRQAAGRGLQLLFYSVGIGQISSEVPQNLSASRPQDRQFILSSKKLLLSDSGFYLCAWNQAGRGQFFGPGTRLTVL.

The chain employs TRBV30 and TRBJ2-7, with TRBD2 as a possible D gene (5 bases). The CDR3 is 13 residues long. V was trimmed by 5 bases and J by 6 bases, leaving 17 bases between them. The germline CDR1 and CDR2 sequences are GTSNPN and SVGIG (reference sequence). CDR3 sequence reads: CAWGSMGNGEQYF. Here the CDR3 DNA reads TGTGCCTGGGGGAGCATGGGGAATGGCGAGCAGTACTTC.

As DNA, the CDR3 is TGTGCCAGCAGTTTGCTAGCGGGAAATGAGCAGTTCTTC. This codes for CASSLLAGNEQFF. The gene calls are TRBV6-5 and TRBJ2-1; 9 bases match TRBD2. Per the germline V gene, CDR1 is MNHEY and CDR2 is SVGAGI. The trim removed 4 bases at V and 7 bases at J, leaving 2 bases unmatched. The CDR3 is made up of 13 amino acids.

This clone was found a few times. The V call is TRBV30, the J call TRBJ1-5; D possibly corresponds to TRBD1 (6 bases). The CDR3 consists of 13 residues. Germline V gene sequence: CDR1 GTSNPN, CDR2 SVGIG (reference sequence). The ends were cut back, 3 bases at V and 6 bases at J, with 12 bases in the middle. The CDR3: CAWSRGAGQPQHF. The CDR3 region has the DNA TGTGCCTGGAGCAGGGGAGCGGGTCAGCCCCAGCATTTT.

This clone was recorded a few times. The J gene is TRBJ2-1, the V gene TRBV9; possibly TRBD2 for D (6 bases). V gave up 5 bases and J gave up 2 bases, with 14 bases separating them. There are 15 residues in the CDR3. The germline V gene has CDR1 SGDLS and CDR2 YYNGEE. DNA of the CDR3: TGTGCCAGCAGTGGCTGGGACTCCACCTACAATGAGCAGTTCTTC. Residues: CASSGWDSTYNEQFF.

Written as DNA, the CDR3 is TGTGCCTGGAGTGTAGGAGCGGGAAACACTGAAGCTTTCTTT. Residues: CAWSVGAGNTEAFF. The chain employs TRBV30 and TRBJ1-1; D unclear. V was cut by 0 bases and J by 2 bases, with 10 bases left in between. Germline lookup yields CDR1 GTSNPN and CDR2 SVGIG (reference sequence). CDR3 length: 14 residues. The full variable domain, in which reference TRBV30 and TRBJ1-1 provide the parts outside the CDR3, is SQTIHQWPATLVQPVGSPLSLECTVEGTSNPNLYWYRQAAGRGLQLLFYSVGIGQISSEVPQNLSASRPQDRQFILSSKKLLLSDSGFYLCAWSVGAGNTEAFFGQGTRLTVV.

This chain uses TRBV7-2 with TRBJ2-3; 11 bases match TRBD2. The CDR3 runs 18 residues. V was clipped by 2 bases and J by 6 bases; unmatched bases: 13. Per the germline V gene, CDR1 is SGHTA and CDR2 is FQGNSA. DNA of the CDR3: TGTGCCAGCAGCTTATCCCCGACTAGCGGGGTAGGCCGGGATACGCAGTATTTT. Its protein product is CASSLSPTSGVGRDTQYF. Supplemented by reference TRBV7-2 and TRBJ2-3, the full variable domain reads GAGVSQSPSNKVTEKGKDVELRCDPISGHTALYWYRQSLGQGLEFLIYFQGNSAPDKSGLPSDRFSAERTGGSVSTLTIQRTQQEDSAVYLCASSLSPTSGVGRDTQYFGPGTRLTVL.

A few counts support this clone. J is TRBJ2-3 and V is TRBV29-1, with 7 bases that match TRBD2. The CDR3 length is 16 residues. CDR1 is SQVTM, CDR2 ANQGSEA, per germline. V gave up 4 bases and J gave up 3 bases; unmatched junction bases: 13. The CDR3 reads CSVASSGPAGTDTQYF. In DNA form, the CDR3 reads TGCAGCGTTGCCTCTAGCGGACCGGCGGGAACAGATACGCAGTATTTT.

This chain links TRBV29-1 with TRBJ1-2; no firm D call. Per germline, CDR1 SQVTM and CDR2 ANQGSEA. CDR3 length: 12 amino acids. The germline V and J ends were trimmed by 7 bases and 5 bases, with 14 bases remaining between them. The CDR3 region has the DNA TGCAGCGGATACCGGGCCTCTTATGGCTACACCTTC. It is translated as CSGYRASYGYTF.

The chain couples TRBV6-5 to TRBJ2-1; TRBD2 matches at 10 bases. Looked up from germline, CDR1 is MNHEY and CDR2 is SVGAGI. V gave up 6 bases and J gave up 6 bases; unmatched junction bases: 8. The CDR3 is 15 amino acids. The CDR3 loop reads CASSRTSGTSNEQFF. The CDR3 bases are TGTGCCAGCAGCCGGACTAGCGGTACGAGCAATGAGCAGTTCTTC.

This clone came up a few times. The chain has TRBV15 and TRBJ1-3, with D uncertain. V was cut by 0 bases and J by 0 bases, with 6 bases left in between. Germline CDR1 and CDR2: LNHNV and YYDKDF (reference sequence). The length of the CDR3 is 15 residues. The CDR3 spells CATSRDTRSGNTIYF. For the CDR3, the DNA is TGTGCCACCAGCAGAGATACGCGCTCTGGAAACACCATATATTTT.

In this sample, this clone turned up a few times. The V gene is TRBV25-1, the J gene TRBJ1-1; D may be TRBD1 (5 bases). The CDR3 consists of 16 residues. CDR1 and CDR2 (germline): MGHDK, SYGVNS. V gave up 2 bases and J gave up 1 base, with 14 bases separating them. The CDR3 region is CASSEAGSGRNTEAFF. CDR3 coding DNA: TGTGCCAGCAGTGAAGCAGGGTCAGGAAGGAACACTGAAGCTTTCTTT.

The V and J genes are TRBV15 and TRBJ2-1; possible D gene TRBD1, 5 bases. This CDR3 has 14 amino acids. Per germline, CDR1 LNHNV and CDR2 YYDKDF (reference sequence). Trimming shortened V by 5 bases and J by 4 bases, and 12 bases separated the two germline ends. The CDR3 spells CATSVKDKYNEQFF. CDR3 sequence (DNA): TGTGCCACCAGCGTAAAGGACAAATACAATGAGCAGTTCTTC.

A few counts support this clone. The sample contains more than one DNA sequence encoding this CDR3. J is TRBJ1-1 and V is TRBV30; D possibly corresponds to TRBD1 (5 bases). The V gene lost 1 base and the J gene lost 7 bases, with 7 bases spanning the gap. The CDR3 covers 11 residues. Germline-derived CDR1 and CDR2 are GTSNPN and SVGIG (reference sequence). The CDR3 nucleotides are TGTGCCTGGAGTGGAACAGGTGAAGCTTTCTTT. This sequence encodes CAWSGTGEAFF.